This record concerns one T cell receptor (beta chain) sequence. Its cognate antigen is unknown. Assay used: immunoSEQ multiplex PCR; TCRdb lists only in-frame clones, some missing. The data hold around 25,000 clones, with around 70% observed a single time. V lost 5 bases to trimming and J lost 1 base; unmatched junction nucleotides: 6. Per the germline V gene, CDR1 is KGHSH and CDR2 is LQKENI. This CDR3 region has 16 residues. The time point: cycle 4 day 1 (C4D1), after 5 to 7 weeks of nivolumab. No patient escaped relapse after autologous stem cell transplantation, and brentuximab vedotin exposure varied. The sample is drawn from a study of PD-1 blockade in classical Hodgkin lymphoma. Study outcomes and limitations: No one has yet defined what causes the repertoire differences, which may be disease activity or prior therapy. Newly diagnosed patients were said to have less baseline TCR diversity than healthy donors did. Nivolumab starters within 1 year of ASCT were excluded. While CD8+ TCR diversity did not rise significantly by C4D1, CD4+ TCR diversity did.

The rearrangement links TRBV18 to TRBJ2-1; 9 bases align to TRBD1. The TCR comes from a human donor with classical Hodgkin lymphoma. The sequencing used peripheral blood mononuclear cells (PBMCs), collected before the fourth cycle of nivolumab. The CDR3, as DNA: TGTGCCAGCTCAACCCGACAGGGGGAATCCTACAATGAGCAGTTCTTC. Translating gives CASSTRQGESYNEQFF.